This T cell receptor beta chain was sequenced during a study of T cell responses to AZD1222 COVID-19 vaccine. Across the whole study: It was second doses at about 4 or about 12 weeks that were pooled.

Trimming cost V 4 bases and J 7 bases, with 11 bases left between them. This CDR3 region has 14 residues. Germline values: CDR1 MNHEY, CDR2 SVGAGI. Some clones are missing from TCRdb's copy, which holds only in-frame ones; the method was immunoSEQ multiplex PCR. The data show roughly 170,000 clones, about 85% seen once. Turning to this clone: No antigen is known for it.

General study results and limits: Variant regions that are unmutated are reportedly the target of nearly half of spike-specific TCRs. In a largely white British group with more females than males, clonal diversity was possibly underestimated.

The rearrangement uses TRBV6-5 and TRBJ1-6; D is possibly TRBD1 (6 bases). The receptor's source is an adult in good health. Sequencing was performed on peripheral blood, taken on day 0 of AZD1222 vaccination. CDR3 nucleotides: TGTGCCAGCAGTTCAGGACAGCTGAATTCACCCCTCCACTTT. Its protein is CASSSGQLNSPLHF.